These 18 T cell receptor beta chains were sequenced from one sample in a study of blood T cell repertoires in COVID-19. TCRdb's table, derived via immunoSEQ multiplex PCR, lists solely in-frame clones and lacks some. The repertoire holds about 480,000 clones, with approximately 89% as singletons. The sample taken for sequencing was peripheral blood. The source of these receptors is a man aged 18 to 30 with COVID-19, enrolled during active disease.

The genes are TRBV25-1 and TRBJ1-1, with 8 bases identical to TRBD1. The J segment lost 10 bases and the V segment lost 8 bases, leaving 9 bases of the junction unmatched. CDR3 size: 12 residues. CDR1 and CDR2 from the germline V gene are MGHDK and SYGVNS. The CDR3 DNA reads TGTGCCAGCGGACTCACAGGGGGTGTAGCTTTCTTT. This codes for CASGLTGGVAFF.

The genes are TRBV19 and TRBJ2-5, with D uncertain. Trimming left V 2 bases short and J 1 base short, with 8 bases between. The germline V gene has CDR1 LNHDA and CDR2 SQIVND (reference sequence). The CDR3 has 14 amino acids. The CDR3: CASSIRGPQETQYF. For the CDR3, the DNA is TGTGCCAGTAGTATACGAGGTCCCCAAGAGACCCAGTACTTC.

The gene calls are TRBV9 and TRBJ2-3; D unclear. The CDR3 spans 14 residues. V lost 0 bases and J 5 bases, leaving 10 bases between the germline ends. From germline, CDR1 is SGDLS and CDR2 YYNGEE. Here the CDR3 reads CASSVARNEDTQYF. The CDR3, as DNA: TGTGCCAGCAGCGTAGCCAGGAACGAAGATACGCAGTATTTT.

The J gene is TRBJ2-2, the V gene TRBV5-6, with D perhaps matching TRBD1 (6 bases). Germline V gene lookup returns CDR1 SGHDT and CDR2 YYEEEE. V was cut by 4 bases and J by 3 bases, with 25 bases left in between. CDR3 length: 19 residues. CDR3 nucleotide sequence: TGTGCCAGCAGCGGGACCCGACCGGGACAACCTTTACACACCGGGGAGCTGTTTTTT. Translated, it gives CASSGTRPGQPLHTGELFF.

This chain connects TRBV5-1 to TRBJ2-3; the D is unclear. CDR1 is SGHRS and CDR2 is YFSETQ in the germline V gene. Trimming removed 1 base from V and 0 bases from J, with 9 bases in between. The CDR3 has 15 amino acids. CDR3 in DNA: TGCGCCAGCAGCTTGCGAGTACCTAGCACAGATACGCAGTATTTT. This translates into CASSLRVPSTDTQYF.

The V call is TRBV5-1, the J call TRBJ2-7; D perhaps matches TRBD1 (5 bases). From germline, CDR1 is SGHRS and CDR2 YFSETQ. V lost 4 bases, J lost 5 bases, and 7 bases lay in between. The CDR3 is 11 amino acids. The CDR3 DNA reads TGCGCCAGCAGCGGGGCCCACGAGCAGTACTTC. Its protein is CASSGAHEQYF.

The chain carries TRBV10-1 and TRBJ2-7, with 7 bases matching TRBD1. The CDR3 contains 13 residues. The germline CDR1 and CDR2 sequences are WNHNN and SYGVQD (reference sequence). The J segment lost 8 bases and the V segment lost 2 bases, leaving 6 bases of the junction unmatched. The CDR3 is CASSEARDRKQYF. The CDR3 DNA reads TGCGCCAGCAGTGAGGCCCGGGACAGAAAGCAGTACTTC.

The chain employs TRBV10-3 and TRBJ2-6, with a possible D match to TRBD1 (5 bases). The CDR3 contains 16 residues. The germline CDR1 and CDR2 sequences are ENHRY and SYGVKD. V lost 2 bases and J lost 0, with 8 bases in between. Written as DNA, the CDR3 is TGTGCCATCAGTGAGACAGGAGTCTCTGGGGCCAACGTCCTGACTTTC. Translation gives CAISETGVSGANVLTF.

The chain combines TRBV5-6 with TRBJ2-7, with a weak D call TRBD1 (5 bases). Trimming took off 3 bases at V and 2 bases at J, with 12 bases between the two ends. CDR1 and CDR2 from the germline V gene are SGHDT and YYEEEE. The CDR3 runs to 14 residues. CDR3 protein: CASSSLDRAYEQYF. CDR3 bases: TGTGCCAGCAGCTCCCTAGACAGAGCCTACGAGCAGTACTTC.

J is TRBJ2-3 and V is TRBV4-1, with a weak D call TRBD1 (6 bases). Trimming stripped 0 bases from V and 3 bases from J, with 16 bases between. Germline values: CDR1 MGHRA, CDR2 YSYEKL. The length of the CDR3 is 17 residues. The CDR3: CASSQEGGRGRTDTQYF. CDR3 DNA sequence: TGCGCCAGCAGCCAAGAAGGCGGCAGGGGAAGGACAGATACGCAGTATTTT.

The chain couples TRBV19 to TRBJ2-5; possibly TRBD2 for D (6 bases). The CDR3 runs 11 residues. Germline values: CDR1 LNHDA, CDR2 SQIVND (reference sequence). Trimming left V 9 bases short and J 5 bases short, with 10 bases between. The CDR3 DNA reads as TGTGCCAGGGTGGAGGGGGAGACCCAGTACTTC. This gives the protein CARVEGETQYF. Based on the CDR3 plus reference TRBV19 and TRBJ2-5, the full variable domain is DGGITQSPKYLFRKEGQNVTLSCEQNLNHDAMYWYRQDPGQGLRLIYYSQIVNDFQKGDIAEGYSVSREKKESFPLTVTSAQKNPTAFYLCARVEGETQYFGPGTRLLVL.

The chain combines TRBV5-6 with TRBJ2-1; D gene uncertain. The CDR3 contains 11 residues. Germline V gene data show CDR1 as SGHDT and CDR2 as YYEEEE. Trimming took off 0 bases at V and 8 bases at J, with 3 bases between the two ends. CDR3 sequence: CASSLADEQFF. Here the CDR3 DNA reads TGTGCCAGCAGCTTGGCAGATGAGCAGTTCTTC.

The chain's CDR3 is CASSLTGTQYF. Written as DNA, the CDR3 is TGTGCCAGCAGCTTAACGGGTACGCAGTATTTT. The rearrangement uses TRBV7-9 and TRBJ2-3; D remains ambiguous. Between the trimmed V and J ends, which lost 2 bases and 8 bases, there was a span of 5 bases. The CDR3 has 11 amino acids. Germline CDR1 and CDR2: SEHNR and FQNEAQ (reference sequence).

In this sample, this clone turned up a few times. The J gene is TRBJ1-6, the V gene TRBV27; TRBD1 might be the D (5 bases). The germline V gene encodes CDR1 MNHEY and CDR2 SMNVEV (reference sequence). Trimming removed 6 bases at V and 8 bases at J, with 11 bases between. CDR3 length: 13 amino acids. CDR3 residues: CASRFQGDSPLHF. In nucleotides, the CDR3 is TGTGCCAGCAGGTTCCAGGGTGATTCACCCCTCCACTTT.

V is TRBV4-2 and J is TRBJ2-3, with TRBD2 matching over 8 bases. The V and J ends lost 4 bases and 0 bases, in that order; junction bases with no gene match: 9. The V gene's germline CDR1 is LGHNA and CDR2 YNFKEQ. This CDR3 is built from 17 residues. The CDR3 nucleotides are TGTGCCAGCAGCCTCGAACCGGGACTAGACAGCACAGATACGCAGTATTTT. Translated: CASSLEPGLDSTDTQYF.

This clone was seen only once. Its ends do not fully match the called genes, so a read error is possible. This chain connects TRBV19 to TRBJ2-7; TRBD1 is a possible D gene (5 bases). The CDR3 extends over 15 amino acids. Germline lookup yields CDR1 LNHDA and CDR2 SQIVND (reference sequence). The CDR3 sequence is CASSLEETATYEQYF. Written as DNA, the CDR3 is TGTGCCAGTAGTTTAGAAGAGACAGCCACCTACGAGCAGTACTTC.

This chain links TRBV11-3 with TRBJ2-7; a possible D gene is TRBD2 (5 bases). In germline, CDR1 is SGHNT, CDR2 YENEEA. Trimming pared 1 base from V and 0 bases from J, leaving 13 bases between. CDR3 length: 16 amino acids. CDR3 in amino acids: CASSLAVATYSYEQYF. In DNA, the CDR3 is TGTGCCAGCAGCTTAGCGGTAGCGACCTACTCCTACGAGCAGTACTTC.

J is TRBJ2-5 and V is TRBV4-2, with 7 bases aligning to TRBD2. V gave up 1 base and J gave up 2 bases; unmatched junction bases: 4. The V gene's germline CDR1 is LGHNA and CDR2 YNFKEQ. The CDR3 has 15 residues. The CDR3 sequence: CASSQAPGGQETQYF. The CDR3 coding sequence is TGTGCCAGCAGCCAAGCTCCCGGGGGGCAAGAGACCCAGTACTTC.